The T cell receptor beta chain under discussion was sequenced for a study of shared clonotypes between healthy human individuals. The assay was immunoSEQ multiplex PCR, and TCRdb's table has in-frame clones only and misses some. The sample shows millions of clones, more than 85% of them seen only once. The CDR3 is 14 residues long. Germline CDR1 and CDR2: LNHDA and SQIVND (reference sequence). V was trimmed by 3 bases and J by 0 bases, leaving 8 bases between them. Naive CD8 cells lacked CD45RO and underwent positive selection for CCR7, leaving out terminally differentiated effector memory CD45RA+ cells. This clone was detected only a few times. The same CDR3 arises from other DNA sequences in this sample as well.

The V and J genes are TRBV19 and TRBJ1-1; D is perhaps TRBD1 (5 bases). The sequencing input was naive CD8+ T cells from PBMCs. The clonotype was recovered from a man aged 18 to 29 in good health. Some clones in this sample may be carry-over from other donors' samples. CDR3 nucleotides: TGTGCCAGTAGTATTGCGGGACTGAACACTGAAGCTTTCTTT. It translates to CASSIAGLNTEAFF. Full variable domain (outside the CDR3, taken from reference TRBV19 and TRBJ1-1): DGGITQSPKYLFRKEGQNVTLSCEQNLNHDAMYWYRQDPGQGLRLIYYSQIVNDFQKGDIAEGYSVSREKKESFPLTVTSAQKNPTAFYLCASSIAGLNTEAFFGQGTRLTVV.